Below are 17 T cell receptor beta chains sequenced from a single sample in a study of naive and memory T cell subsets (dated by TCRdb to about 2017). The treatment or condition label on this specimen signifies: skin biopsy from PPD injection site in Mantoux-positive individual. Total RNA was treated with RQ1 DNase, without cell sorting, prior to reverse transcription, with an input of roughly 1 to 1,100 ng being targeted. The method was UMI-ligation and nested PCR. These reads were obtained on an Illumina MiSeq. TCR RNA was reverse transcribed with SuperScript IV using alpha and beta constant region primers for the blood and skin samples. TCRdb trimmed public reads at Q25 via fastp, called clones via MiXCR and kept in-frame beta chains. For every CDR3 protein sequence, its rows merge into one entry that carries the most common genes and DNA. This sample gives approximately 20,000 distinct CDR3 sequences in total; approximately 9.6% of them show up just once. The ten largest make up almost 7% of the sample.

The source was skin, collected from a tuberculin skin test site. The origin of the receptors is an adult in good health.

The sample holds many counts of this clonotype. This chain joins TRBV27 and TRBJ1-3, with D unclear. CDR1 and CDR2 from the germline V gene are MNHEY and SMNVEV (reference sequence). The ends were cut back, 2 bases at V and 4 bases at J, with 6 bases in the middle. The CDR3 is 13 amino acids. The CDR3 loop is CASSLRRGNTIYF. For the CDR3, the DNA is TGTGCCAGCAGTTTACGTCGCGGAAACACCATATATTTT.

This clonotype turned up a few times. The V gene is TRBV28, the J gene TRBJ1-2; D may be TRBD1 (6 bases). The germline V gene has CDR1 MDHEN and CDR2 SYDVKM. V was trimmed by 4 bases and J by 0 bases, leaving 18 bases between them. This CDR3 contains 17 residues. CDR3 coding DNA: TGTGCCAGCAGTTCCCCCAAGGGACACGAAGCTAACTATGGCTACACCTTC. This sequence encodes CASSSPKGHEANYGYTF.

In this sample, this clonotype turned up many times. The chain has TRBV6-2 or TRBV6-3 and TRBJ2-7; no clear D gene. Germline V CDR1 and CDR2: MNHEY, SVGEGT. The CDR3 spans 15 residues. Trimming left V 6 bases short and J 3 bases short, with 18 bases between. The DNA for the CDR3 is TGTGCCAGCAGCCCCGGGTACTCAAAACACTACGAGCAGTACTTC. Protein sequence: CASSPGYSKHYEQYF.

CDR3 sequence reads: CASSQDKFVGQTRFLGYTF. The CDR3 DNA reads TGCGCCAGCAGCCAAGATAAATTCGTTGGGCAGACTCGGTTCCTTGGCTACACCTTC. The chain has TRBV4-1 and TRBJ1-2, with D unclear. Germline CDR1 and CDR2: MGHRA and YSYEKL. The CDR3 extends over 19 amino acids. Trimming removed 0 bases at V and 7 bases at J, with 27 bases between.

CDR3 nucleotides: TGCAGTGCTAGATGTGGGGAGACCCAGTACTTC. Translation gives CSARCGETQYF. V is TRBV20-1 and J is TRBJ2-5; D call uncertain. Per germline, CDR1 DFQATT and CDR2 SNEGSKA (reference sequence). The CDR3 sequence is 11 residues long. V dropped 2 bases and J dropped 5 bases, with 6 bases sitting between them.

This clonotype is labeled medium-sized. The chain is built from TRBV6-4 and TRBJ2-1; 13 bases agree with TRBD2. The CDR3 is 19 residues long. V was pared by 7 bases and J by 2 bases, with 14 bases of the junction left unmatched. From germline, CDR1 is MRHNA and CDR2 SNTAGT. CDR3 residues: CASNPTGLAGTSAYNEQFF. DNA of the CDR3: TGTGCCAGCAATCCAACGGGACTAGCGGGGACATCGGCCTACAATGAGCAGTTCTTC.

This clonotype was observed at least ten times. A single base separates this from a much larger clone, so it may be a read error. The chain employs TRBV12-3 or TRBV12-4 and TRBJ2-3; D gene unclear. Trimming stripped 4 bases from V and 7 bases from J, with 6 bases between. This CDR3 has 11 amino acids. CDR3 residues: CASSCTNTQYF. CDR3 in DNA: TGTGCCAGCAGTTGTACCAATACGCAGTATTTT.

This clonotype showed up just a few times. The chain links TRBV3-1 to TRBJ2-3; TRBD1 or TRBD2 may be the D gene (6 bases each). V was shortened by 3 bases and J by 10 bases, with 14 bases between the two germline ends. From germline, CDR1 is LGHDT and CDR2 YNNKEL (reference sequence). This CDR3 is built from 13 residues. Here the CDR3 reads CASSQGLRGAQYF. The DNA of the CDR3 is TGTGCCAGCAGCCAGGGCTTAAGGGGGGCGCAGTATTTT.

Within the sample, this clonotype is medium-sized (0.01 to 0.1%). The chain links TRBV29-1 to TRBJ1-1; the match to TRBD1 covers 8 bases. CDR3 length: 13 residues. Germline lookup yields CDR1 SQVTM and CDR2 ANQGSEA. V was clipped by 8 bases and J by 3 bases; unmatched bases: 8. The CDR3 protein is CSTFTGGYTEAFF. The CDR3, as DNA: TGCAGCACATTTACAGGGGGTTACACTGAAGCTTTCTTT. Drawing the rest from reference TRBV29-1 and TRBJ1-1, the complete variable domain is SAVISQKPSRDICQRGTSLTIQCQVDSQVTMMFWYRQQPGQSLTLIATANQGSEATYESGFVIDKFPISRPNLTFSTLTVSNMSPEDSSIYLCSTFTGGYTEAFFGQGTRLTVV.

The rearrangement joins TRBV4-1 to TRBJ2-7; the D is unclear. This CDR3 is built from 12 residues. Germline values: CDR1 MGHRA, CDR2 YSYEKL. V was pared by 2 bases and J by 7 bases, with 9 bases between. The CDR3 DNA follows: TGCGCCAGCAGCCAAATTTCCGGGGAGCAGTACTTC. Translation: CASSQISGEQYF.

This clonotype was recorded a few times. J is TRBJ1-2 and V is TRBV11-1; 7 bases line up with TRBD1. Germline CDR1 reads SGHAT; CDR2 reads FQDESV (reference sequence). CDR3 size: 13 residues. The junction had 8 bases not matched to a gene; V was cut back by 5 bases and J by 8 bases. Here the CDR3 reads CASSQRDSSGYTF. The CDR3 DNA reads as TGTGCCAGCAGCCAGAGGGACAGTAGCGGCTACACCTTC. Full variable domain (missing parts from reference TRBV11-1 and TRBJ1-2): EAEVAQSPRYKITEKSQAVAFWCDPISGHATLYWYRQILGQGPELLVQFQDESVVDDSQLPKDRFSAERLKGVDSTLKIQPAELGDSAMYLCASSQRDSSGYTFGSGTRLTVV.

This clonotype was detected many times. The CDR3 region has the DNA TGTGCTAGTGAGTTTGGACAGGGAAACACTGAAGCTTTCTTT. Its translation is CASEFGQGNTEAFF. This chain joins TRBV12-5 and TRBJ1-1; 8 positions match TRBD1. The CDR3 runs to 14 residues. Looked up from germline, CDR1 is LGHNT and CDR2 is FRNRAP. Trimming at V came to 7 bases and at J to 2 bases, leaving 6 bases not matched to a gene.

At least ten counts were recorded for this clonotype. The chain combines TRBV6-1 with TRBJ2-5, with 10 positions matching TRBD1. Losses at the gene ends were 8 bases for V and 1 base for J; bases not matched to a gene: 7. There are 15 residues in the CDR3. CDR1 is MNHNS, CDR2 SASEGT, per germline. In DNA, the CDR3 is TGTGCCAGCCGGGACAGGGGATTTGGCCAAGAGACCCAGTACTTC. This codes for CASRDRGFGQETQYF.

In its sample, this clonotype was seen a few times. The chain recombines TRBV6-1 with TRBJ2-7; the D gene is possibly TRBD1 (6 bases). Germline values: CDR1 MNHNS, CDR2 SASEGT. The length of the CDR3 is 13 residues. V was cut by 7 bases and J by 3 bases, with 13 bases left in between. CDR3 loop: CASNLDRSYEQYF. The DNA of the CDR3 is TGTGCCAGCAACCTGGACAGAAGCTACGAGCAGTACTTC.

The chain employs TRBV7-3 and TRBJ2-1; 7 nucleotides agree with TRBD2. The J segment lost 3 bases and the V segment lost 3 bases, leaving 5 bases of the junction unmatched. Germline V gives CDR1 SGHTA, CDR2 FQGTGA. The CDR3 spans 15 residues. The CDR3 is CASSFMGGSYNEQFF. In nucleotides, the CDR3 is TGTGCCAGCAGCTTTATGGGCGGGAGCTACAATGAGCAGTTCTTC.

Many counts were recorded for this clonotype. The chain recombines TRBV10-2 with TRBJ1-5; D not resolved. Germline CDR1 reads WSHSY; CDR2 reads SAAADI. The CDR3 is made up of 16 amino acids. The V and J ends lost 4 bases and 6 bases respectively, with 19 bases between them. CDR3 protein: CASSVGLSLQSQPQHF. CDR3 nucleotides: TGCGCCAGCAGTGTGGGTTTGTCCTTGCAAAGTCAGCCCCAGCATTTT.

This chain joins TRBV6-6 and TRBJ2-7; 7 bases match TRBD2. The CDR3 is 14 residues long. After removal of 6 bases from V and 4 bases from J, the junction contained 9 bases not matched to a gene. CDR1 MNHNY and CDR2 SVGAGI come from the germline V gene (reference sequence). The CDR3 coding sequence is TGTGCCAGCAGCCTGGGAGGGAATGAATACGAGCAGTACTTC. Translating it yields CASSLGGNEYEQYF.